These 22 T cell receptor beta chains share one sample of origin, sequenced in a study of shared clonotypes between healthy human individuals. The table came from immunoSEQ multiplex PCR; TCRdb's copy has only in-frame clones and leaves some out. The sample has fewer than 2.5 million clones; approximately 93% are singletons. Sequenced: naive CD4+ T cells from PBMCs. Noted subset: CD45RA+ positively selected. The receptor source for this set is a man between 18 and 35 years old in good health. Some clones in this sample may be carry-over from other donors' samples.

The CDR3 region has the DNA TGTGCCAGCAGTGAATTCAGGGGCACTGAAGCTTTCTTT. Translated: CASSEFRGTEAFF. The chain joins TRBV2 to TRBJ1-1; perhaps TRBD1 as D (6 bases). The V end lost 2 bases, the J end lost 4 bases, and 8 bases lay between the germline ends. CDR1 SNHLY and CDR2 FYNNEI come from the germline V gene. The CDR3 runs 13 residues.

The chain recombines TRBV15 with TRBJ1-1, with D possibly being TRBD1 (5 bases). V dropped 1 base and J dropped 6 bases, with 12 bases sitting between them. CDR1 is LNHNV and CDR2 is YYDKDF in the germline V gene (reference sequence). The CDR3 is 14 residues long. CDR3 bases: TGTGCCACCAGCAGAGGGGGACGGGGGGCTGAAGCTTTCTTT. Amino acids: CATSRGGRGAEAFF. The full variable domain, in which reference TRBV15 and TRBJ1-1 provide the parts outside the CDR3, is DAMVIQNPRYQVTQFGKPVTLSCSQTLNHNVMYWYQQKSSQAPKLLFHYYDKDFNNEADTPDNFQSRRPNTSFCFLDIRSPGLGDTAMYLCATSRGGRGAEAFFGQGTRLTVV.

This rearrangement joins TRBV7-9 to TRBJ2-7; weak D call: TRBD1 (6 bases). CDR1 SEHNR and CDR2 FQNEAQ come from the germline V gene (reference sequence). This CDR3 has 13 amino acids. V lost 1 base to trimming and J lost 6 bases, with 10 bases between them. The CDR3 DNA reads as TGTGCCAGCAGCTTAGAGGTCAGGGGCGAGCAGTACTTC. It translates to CASSLEVRGEQYF.

This chain connects TRBV29-1 to TRBJ2-7; the D is unclear. There are 14 residues in the CDR3. From germline, CDR1 is SQVTM and CDR2 ANQGSEA. V was cut by 6 bases and J by 0 bases, with 15 bases left in between. CDR3 coding DNA: TGCAGCGTGAAGCAAATGGCCCCCTCCTACGAGCAGTACTTC. Its protein product is CSVKQMAPSYEQYF.

This clone occurred once. The V gene is TRBV19, the J gene TRBJ1-1; tentative D call: TRBD1 (5 bases). V was pared by 7 bases and J by 2 bases, with 17 bases between. CDR1 is LNHDA and CDR2 is SQIVND in the germline V gene (reference sequence). This CDR3 is built from 15 residues. For the CDR3, the DNA is TGTGCCAGTAATAGGGGCCGCCCGGAAAACACTGAAGCTTTCTTT. This translates into CASNRGRPENTEAFF.

The rearrangement uses TRBV2 and TRBJ1-5; D unclear. Germline loops: CDR1 SNHLY, CDR2 FYNNEI. Trimming pared 2 bases from V and 0 bases from J, leaving 8 bases between. The CDR3 is 15 residues long. CDR3 bases: TGTGCCAGCAGTGAAATTAGTTATAGCAATCAGCCCCAGCATTTT. Encoded protein: CASSEISYSNQPQHF.

Concerning this clone itself: Germline and junction disagree at one end, which may indicate a read error. V usage is TRBV18 and J usage is TRBJ1-3; D possibly corresponds to TRBD1 (6 bases). The CDR3 is 14 amino acids. Germline CDR1 KGHSH, CDR2 LQKENI. CDR3 in DNA: TGTGCCAGCTCACCGGGGGGCCCCCCCCAGACGGTCGATTTT. Amino acid sequence: CASSPGGPPQTVDF. The full variable domain, in which reference TRBV18 and TRBJ1-3 provide the parts outside the CDR3, is NAGVMQNPRHLVRRRGQEARLRCSPMKGHSHVYWYRQLPEEGLKFMVYLQKENIIDESGMPKERFSAEFPKEGPSILRIQQVVRGDSAAYFCASSPGGPPQTVDFGEGSWLTVV.

This clone was observed a handful of times. The same CDR3 arises from other DNA sequences in this sample as well. The genes are TRBV7-9 and TRBJ1-1, with D uncertain. The V end was cut by 2 bases, the J end by 0 bases, with 4 bases between. The CDR3 length is 13 residues. Germline V gives CDR1 SEHNR, CDR2 FQNEAQ (reference sequence). CDR3 sequence (DNA): TGTGCCAGCAGCTTACGGATGAACACTGAAGCTTTCTTT. It is translated as CASSLRMNTEAFF.

The V gene is TRBV11-2, the J gene TRBJ2-1; D gene uncertain. V was pared by 5 bases and J by 4 bases, with 6 bases between. This CDR3 has 12 amino acids. Germline assignment: CDR1 SGHAT and CDR2 FQNNGV. CDR3 DNA sequence: TGTGCCAGCAGCCCCGGGTACAATGAGCAGTTCTTC. Translated, it gives CASSPGYNEQFF. Drawing the rest from reference TRBV11-2 and TRBJ2-1, the complete variable domain is EAGVAQSPRYKIIEKRQSVAFWCNPISGHATLYWYQQILGQGPKLLIQFQNNGVVDDSQLPKDRFSAERLKGVDSTLKIQPAKLEDSAVYLCASSPGYNEQFFGPGTRLTVL.

This clone appeared once. The gene calls are TRBV27 and TRBJ1-1, with D possibly TRBD1 on 5 matching bases. V lost 3 bases and J lost 2, with 10 bases in between. Germline V gene data show CDR1 as MNHEY and CDR2 as SMNVEV (reference sequence). This CDR3 contains 14 residues. For the CDR3, the DNA is TGTGCCAGCAGTTTTGGGGGAACTAACACTGAAGCTTTCTTT. Translated, it gives CASSFGGTNTEAFF.

The V gene is TRBV30, the J gene TRBJ2-1, with 12 bases aligning to TRBD2. Germline values: CDR1 GTSNPN, CDR2 SVGIG (reference sequence). V dropped 4 bases and J dropped 4; count of bases not matched to a gene: 5. This CDR3 is built from 15 residues. The CDR3 reads CAWTQGLAGYNEQFF. The CDR3 bases are TGTGCCTGGACCCAGGGACTAGCGGGTTACAATGAGCAGTTCTTC.

The gene calls are TRBV5-1 and TRBJ1-2; D is ambiguous. The CDR3 has 14 amino acids. V was clipped by 0 bases and J by 2 bases, with 8 bases between them. Germline values: CDR1 SGHRS, CDR2 YFSETQ. CDR3 sequence: CASSLGGENYGYTF. In DNA, the CDR3 is TGCGCCAGCAGCTTGGGGGGAGAGAACTATGGCTACACCTTC.

The chain has TRBV5-1 and TRBJ2-7; D gene unclear. This CDR3 contains 13 residues. Deletions cut 3 bases from V and 4 bases from J, with 11 bases between. The germline V gene has CDR1 SGHRS and CDR2 YFSETQ. In nucleotides, the CDR3 is TGCGCCAGCAGCTCTAGTTCTAGGTACGAGCAGTACTTC. It yields the protein CASSSSSRYEQYF.

The chain links TRBV30 to TRBJ2-4; D might be TRBD1 or TRBD2, each matching 5 bases. The V and J ends lost 0 bases and 0 bases respectively, with 9 bases between them. The CDR3 sequence is 15 residues long. Germline V gene lookup returns CDR1 GTSNPN and CDR2 SVGIG (reference sequence). CDR3 in DNA: TGTGCCTGGAGTGTACTAGGGGTAGCCAAAAACATTCAGTACTTC. Amino acids: CAWSVLGVAKNIQYF.

The V and J genes are TRBV19 and TRBJ2-7; 8 positions agree with TRBD1. Germline values: CDR1 LNHDA, CDR2 SQIVND (reference sequence). The CDR3 has 12 residues. V gave up 4 bases and J gave up 5 bases; unmatched junction bases: 1. The CDR3 DNA follows: TGTGCCAGTAGTACGACAGGGGACGAGCAGTACTTC. Amino acids: CASSTTGDEQYF.

The chain joins TRBV6-6 to TRBJ1-1; TRBD1 might be the D (5 bases). This CDR3 spans 13 amino acids. CDR1 is MNHNY, CDR2 SVGAGI, per germline (reference sequence). V was trimmed by 6 bases and J by 7 bases, leaving 15 bases between them. CDR3 protein: CASSLPGGFEAFF. DNA of the CDR3: TGTGCCAGCAGCTTACCTGGGGGGTTTGAAGCTTTCTTT.

The chain is built from TRBV6-5 and TRBJ2-7; D is ambiguous. The CDR3 totals 15 residues. CDR1 is MNHEY and CDR2 is SVGAGI in the germline V gene. The germline V and J ends were trimmed by 2 bases and 2 bases, with 13 bases remaining between them. The CDR3 DNA reads as TGTGCCAGCAGTTACCAGGTCTCCCCCCCCTACGAGCAGTACTTC. The encoded protein is CASSYQVSPPYEQYF.

The chain joins TRBV6-5 to TRBJ2-7; no reliable D call. The CDR3 spans 14 residues. V was shortened by 0 bases and J by 0 bases, with 6 bases between the two germline ends. Looked up from germline, CDR1 is MNHEY and CDR2 is SVGAGI. The CDR3 here is CASSYSGISYEQYF. The CDR3 DNA is TGTGCCAGCAGTTACTCGGGGATCTCCTACGAGCAGTACTTC.

As to this clone: This CDR3 is also generated by other DNA sequences in the sample. The CDR3 here is CASSLGGTSTDTQYF. DNA of the CDR3: TGCGCCAGCAGCTTGGGAGGGACCAGCACAGATACGCAGTATTTT. The chain has TRBV5-1 and TRBJ2-3, with D perhaps assigned TRBD1 or TRBD2 (5 bases each). The CDR3 extends over 15 amino acids. Germline loops: CDR1 SGHRS, CDR2 YFSETQ. The V and J ends lost 0 bases and 0 bases respectively, with 8 bases between them.

The chain recombines TRBV28 with TRBJ2-7; possibly TRBD2 for D (5 bases). Germline CDR1 MDHEN, CDR2 SYDVKM. Trimming removed 5 bases at V and 1 base at J, with 15 bases between. The CDR3 sequence is 15 residues long. CDR3 sequence (DNA): TGTGCCAGCAGTACCGGGGATCGGGCATCCTACGAGCAGTACTTC. It translates to CASSTGDRASYEQYF.

With regard to this clone: Other nucleotide sequences in the sample specify the same CDR3. The chain joins TRBV28 to TRBJ2-7, with a weak D call TRBD1 (5 bases). Germline V gene lookup returns CDR1 MDHEN and CDR2 SYDVKM. V lost 6 bases and J 1 base, leaving 7 bases between the germline ends. The CDR3 is 12 residues long. The CDR3, as DNA: TGTGCCAGCAGAAGACAGTCCTACGAGCAGTACTTC. It translates to CASRRQSYEQYF.

The table lists this clone with a count of one. This chain connects TRBV28 to TRBJ1-2; the D is unclear. This CDR3 comprises 12 residues. V shed 8 bases and J shed 1 base, with 8 bases lying between them. Looked up from germline, CDR1 is MDHEN and CDR2 is SYDVKM. The CDR3 nucleotides are TGTGCCAGCGAGGGAGGTAACTATGGCTACACCTTC. Amino acid sequence: CASEGGNYGYTF.